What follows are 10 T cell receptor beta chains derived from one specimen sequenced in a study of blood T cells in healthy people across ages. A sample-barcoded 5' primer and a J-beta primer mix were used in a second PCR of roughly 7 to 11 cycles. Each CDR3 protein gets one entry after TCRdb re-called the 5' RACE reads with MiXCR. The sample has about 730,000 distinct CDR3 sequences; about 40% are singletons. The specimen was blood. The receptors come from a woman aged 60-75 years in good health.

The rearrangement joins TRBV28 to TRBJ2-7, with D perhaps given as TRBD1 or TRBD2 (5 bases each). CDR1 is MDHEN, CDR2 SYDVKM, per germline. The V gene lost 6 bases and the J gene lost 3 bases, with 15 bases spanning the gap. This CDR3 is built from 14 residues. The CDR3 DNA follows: TGTGCCAGCAGCTCCGGGACGGTCGACTACGAGCAGTACTTC. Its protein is CASSSGTVDYEQYF.

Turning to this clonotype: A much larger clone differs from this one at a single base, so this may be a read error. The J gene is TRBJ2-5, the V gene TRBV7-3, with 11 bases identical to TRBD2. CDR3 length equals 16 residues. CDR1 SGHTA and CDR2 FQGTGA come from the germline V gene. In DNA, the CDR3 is TGTACCTCCGCTAGCGGGGGGCTGATACCCCAAGAGACCCAGTACTTC. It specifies CTSASGGLIPQETQYF.

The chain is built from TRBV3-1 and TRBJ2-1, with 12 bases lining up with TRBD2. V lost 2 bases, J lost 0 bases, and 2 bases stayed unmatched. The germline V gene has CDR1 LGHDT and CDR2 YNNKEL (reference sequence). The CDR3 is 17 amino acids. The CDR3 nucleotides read TGTGCCAGCAGCCAAAGGACTAGCGGGGTCTCCTACAATGAGCAGTTCTTC. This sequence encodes CASSQRTSGVSYNEQFF.

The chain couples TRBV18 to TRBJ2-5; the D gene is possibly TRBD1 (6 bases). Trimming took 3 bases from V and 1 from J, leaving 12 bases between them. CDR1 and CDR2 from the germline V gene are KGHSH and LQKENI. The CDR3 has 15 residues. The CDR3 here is CASSPLDRPQETQYF. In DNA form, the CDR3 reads TGTGCCAGCTCACCCTTGGACAGACCCCAAGAGACCCAGTACTTC.

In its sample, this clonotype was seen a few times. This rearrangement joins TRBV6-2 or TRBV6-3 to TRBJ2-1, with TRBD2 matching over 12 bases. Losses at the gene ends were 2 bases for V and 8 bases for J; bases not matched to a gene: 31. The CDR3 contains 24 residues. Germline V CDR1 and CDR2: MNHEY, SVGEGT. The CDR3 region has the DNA TGTGCCAGCAGTTACGAGCGGGACAGGGGTAATACTAAAGTTCTAGCGGGAGGGCCCTATGAGCAGTTCTTC. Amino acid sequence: CASSYERDRGNTKVLAGGPYEQFF.

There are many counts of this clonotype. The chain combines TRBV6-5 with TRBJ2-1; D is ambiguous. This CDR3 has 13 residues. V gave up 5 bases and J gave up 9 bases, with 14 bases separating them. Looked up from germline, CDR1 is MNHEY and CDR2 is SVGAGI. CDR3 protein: CASSPGLLGEQFF. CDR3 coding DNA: TGTGCCAGCAGTCCGGGTCTCTTAGGTGAGCAGTTCTTC.

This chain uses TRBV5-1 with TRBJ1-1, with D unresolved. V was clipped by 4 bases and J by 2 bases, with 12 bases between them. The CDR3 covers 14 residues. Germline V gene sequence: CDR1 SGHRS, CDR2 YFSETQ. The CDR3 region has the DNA TGCGCCAGCAGCACCCGGTCAGAAAACACTGAAGCTTTCTTT. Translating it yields CASSTRSENTEAFF.

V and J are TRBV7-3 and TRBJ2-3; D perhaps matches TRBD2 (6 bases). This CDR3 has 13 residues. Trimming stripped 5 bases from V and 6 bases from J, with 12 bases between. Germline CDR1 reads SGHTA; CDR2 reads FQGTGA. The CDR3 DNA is TGTGCCAGCAGCGTGGGGGAGGACGATACGCAGTATTTT. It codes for CASSVGEDDTQYF.

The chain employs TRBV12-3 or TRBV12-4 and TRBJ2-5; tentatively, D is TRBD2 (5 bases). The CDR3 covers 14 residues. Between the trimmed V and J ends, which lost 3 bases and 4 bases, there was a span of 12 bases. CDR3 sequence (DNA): TGTGCCAGCAGTTTTCGGGGTTGGGGAGAGACCCAGTACTTC. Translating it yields CASSFRGWGETQYF.

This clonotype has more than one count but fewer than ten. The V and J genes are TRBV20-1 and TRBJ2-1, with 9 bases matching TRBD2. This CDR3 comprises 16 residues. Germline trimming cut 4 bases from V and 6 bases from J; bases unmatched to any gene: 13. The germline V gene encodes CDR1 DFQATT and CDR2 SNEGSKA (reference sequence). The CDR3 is CSATRIAGDLGNEQFF. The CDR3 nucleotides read TGCAGTGCTACCCGAATAGCGGGAGATCTCGGCAATGAGCAGTTCTTC.